This TCR beta chain comes out of a study of T cells in Graves' hyperthyroidism and ophthalmopathy. This clonotype was observed a few times. J gave up 3 bases and V 6 bases, and 4 bases lay outside the gene matches. Germline CDR1 is SQVTM and CDR2 is ANQGSEA. The CDR3 length is 12 residues. Amplification yielded TCR beta CDR3 regions, with RNA transcripts as the source. With the HTBI primer set, the TCR CDR3 went through a first round of RT-PCR. Using its own MiXCR run on the multiplex PCR reads, TCRdb lists one record per CDR3 protein. The repertoire holds about 620,000 distinct CDR3 sequences, with roughly 17% as singletons.

The sequence was collected from a woman in her twenties or thirties with Graves' hyperthyroidism. The chain joins TRBV29-1 to TRBJ2-7; 8 bases match TRBD1. Sequenced input: blood. CDR3 loop: CSVVTGDYEQYF. The CDR3 region has the DNA TGCAGCGTCGTGACAGGGGACTACGAGCAGTACTTC.